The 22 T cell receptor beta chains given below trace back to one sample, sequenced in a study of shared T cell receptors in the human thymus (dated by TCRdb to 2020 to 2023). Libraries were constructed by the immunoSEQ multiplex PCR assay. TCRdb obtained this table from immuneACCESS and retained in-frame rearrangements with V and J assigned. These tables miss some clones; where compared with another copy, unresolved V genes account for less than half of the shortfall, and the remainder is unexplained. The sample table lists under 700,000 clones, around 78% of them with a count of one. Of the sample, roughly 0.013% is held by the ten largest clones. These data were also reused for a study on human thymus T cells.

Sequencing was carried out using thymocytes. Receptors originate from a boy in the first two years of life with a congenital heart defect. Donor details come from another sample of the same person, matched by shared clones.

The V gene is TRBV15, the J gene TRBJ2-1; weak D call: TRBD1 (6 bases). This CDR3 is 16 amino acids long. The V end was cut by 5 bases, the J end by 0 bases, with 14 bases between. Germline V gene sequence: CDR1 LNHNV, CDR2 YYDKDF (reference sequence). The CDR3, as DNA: TGTGCCACCAGCCCCCATCCAGGGGACTCCTACAATGAGCAGTTCTTC. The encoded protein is CATSPHPGDSYNEQFF.

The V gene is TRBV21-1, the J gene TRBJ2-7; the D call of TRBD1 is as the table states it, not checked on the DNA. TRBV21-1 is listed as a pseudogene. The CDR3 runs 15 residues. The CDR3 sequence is CASSKEDRDSYEQYF. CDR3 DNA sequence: TGTGCCAGCAGCAAAGAGGACAGGGATAGCTACGAGCAGTACTTC.

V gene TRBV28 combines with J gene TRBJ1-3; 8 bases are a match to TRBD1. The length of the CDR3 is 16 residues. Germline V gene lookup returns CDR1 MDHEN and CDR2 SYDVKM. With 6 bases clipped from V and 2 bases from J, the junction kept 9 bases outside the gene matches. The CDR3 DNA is TGTGCCAGCAGGAAAACAGGGGGAACTACTGGAAACACCATATATTTT. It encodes CASRKTGGTTGNTIYF.

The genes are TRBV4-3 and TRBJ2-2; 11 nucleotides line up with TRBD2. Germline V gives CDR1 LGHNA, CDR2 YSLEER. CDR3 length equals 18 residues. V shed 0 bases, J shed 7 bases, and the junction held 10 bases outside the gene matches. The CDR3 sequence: CASSQDRASGRSVGELFF. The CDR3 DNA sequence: TGCGCCAGCAGCCAAGATCGGGCTAGCGGGAGGTCCGTCGGGGAGCTGTTTTTT.

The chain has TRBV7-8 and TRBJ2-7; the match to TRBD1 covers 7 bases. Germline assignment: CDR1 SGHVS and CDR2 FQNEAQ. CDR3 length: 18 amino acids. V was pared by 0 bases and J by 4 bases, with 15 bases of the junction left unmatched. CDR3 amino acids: CASSLARGPTGLGYEQYF. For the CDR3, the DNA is TGTGCCAGCAGCTTAGCTAGGGGGCCCACAGGGTTAGGGTACGAGCAGTACTTC.

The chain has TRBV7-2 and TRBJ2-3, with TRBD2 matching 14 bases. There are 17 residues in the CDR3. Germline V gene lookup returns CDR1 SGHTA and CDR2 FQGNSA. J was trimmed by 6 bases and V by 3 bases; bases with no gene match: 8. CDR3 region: CASSFGRLAGGCDTQYF. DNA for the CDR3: TGTGCCAGCAGCTTCGGACGACTAGCGGGAGGGTGTGATACGCAGTATTTT.

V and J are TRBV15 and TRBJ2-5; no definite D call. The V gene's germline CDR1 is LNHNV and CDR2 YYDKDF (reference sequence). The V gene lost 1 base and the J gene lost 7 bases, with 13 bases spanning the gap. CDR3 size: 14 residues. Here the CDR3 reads CATSRGGDSGTQYF. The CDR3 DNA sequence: TGTGCCACCAGCAGAGGTGGTGATTCGGGGACCCAGTACTTC.

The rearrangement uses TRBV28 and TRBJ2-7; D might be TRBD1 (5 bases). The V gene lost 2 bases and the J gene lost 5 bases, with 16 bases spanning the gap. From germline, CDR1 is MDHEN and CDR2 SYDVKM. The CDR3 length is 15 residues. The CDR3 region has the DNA TGTGCCAGCAGTTTAGGTCTCAGGGTACGAGACGAGCAGTACTTC. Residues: CASSLGLRVRDEQYF.

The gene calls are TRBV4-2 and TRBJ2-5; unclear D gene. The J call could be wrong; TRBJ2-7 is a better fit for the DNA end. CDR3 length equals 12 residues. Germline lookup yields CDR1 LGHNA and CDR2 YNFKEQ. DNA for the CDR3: TGTGCCAGCAGCCAAGTCGCCTACGAGCAGTACTTC. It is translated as CASSQVAYEQYF.

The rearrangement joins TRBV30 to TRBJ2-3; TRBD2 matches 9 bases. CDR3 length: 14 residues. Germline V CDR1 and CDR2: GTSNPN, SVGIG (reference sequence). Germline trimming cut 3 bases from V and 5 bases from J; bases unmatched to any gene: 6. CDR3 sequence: CAWRGGRAEDTQYF. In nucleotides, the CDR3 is TGTGCCTGGAGAGGCGGGAGGGCCGAAGATACGCAGTATTTT.

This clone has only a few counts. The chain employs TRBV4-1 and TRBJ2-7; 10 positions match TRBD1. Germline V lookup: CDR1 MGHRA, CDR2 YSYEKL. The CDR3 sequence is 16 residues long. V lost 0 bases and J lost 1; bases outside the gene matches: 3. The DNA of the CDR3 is TGCGCCAGCAGCCAAGATCGGACAGGGGGGTCCTACGAGCAGTACTTC. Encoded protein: CASSQDRTGGSYEQYF.

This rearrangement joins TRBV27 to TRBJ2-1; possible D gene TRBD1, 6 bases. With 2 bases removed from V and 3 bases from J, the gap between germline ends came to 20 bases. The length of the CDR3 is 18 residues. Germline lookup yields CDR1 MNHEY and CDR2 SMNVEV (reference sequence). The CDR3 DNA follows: TGTGCCAGCAGTTTAGACGGCAAGAAAGGGGGAAACTACAATGAGCAGTTCTTC. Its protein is CASSLDGKKGGNYNEQFF.

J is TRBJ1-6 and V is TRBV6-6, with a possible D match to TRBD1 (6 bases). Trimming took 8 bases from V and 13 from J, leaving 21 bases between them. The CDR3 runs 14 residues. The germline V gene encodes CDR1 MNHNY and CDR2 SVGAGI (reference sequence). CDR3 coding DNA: TGTGCCAGCGCGGGGGGGCAGGGTACCTTTCCCCTCCACTTT. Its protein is CASAGGQGTFPLHF.

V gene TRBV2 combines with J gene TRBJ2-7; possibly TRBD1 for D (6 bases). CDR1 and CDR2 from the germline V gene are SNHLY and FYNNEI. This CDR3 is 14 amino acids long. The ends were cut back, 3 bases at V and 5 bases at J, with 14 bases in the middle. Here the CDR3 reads CASSDGTLADEQYF. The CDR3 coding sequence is TGTGCCAGCAGTGATGGGACACTGGCCGACGAGCAGTACTTC.

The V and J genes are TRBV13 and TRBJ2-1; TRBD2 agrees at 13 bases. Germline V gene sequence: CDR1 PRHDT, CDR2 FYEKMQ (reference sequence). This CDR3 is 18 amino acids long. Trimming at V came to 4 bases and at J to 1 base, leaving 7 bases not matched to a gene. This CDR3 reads CASSSRTSGSWSYNEQFF. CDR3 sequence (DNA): TGTGCCAGCAGCTCCCGGACTAGCGGGAGTTGGTCCTACAATGAGCAGTTCTTC.

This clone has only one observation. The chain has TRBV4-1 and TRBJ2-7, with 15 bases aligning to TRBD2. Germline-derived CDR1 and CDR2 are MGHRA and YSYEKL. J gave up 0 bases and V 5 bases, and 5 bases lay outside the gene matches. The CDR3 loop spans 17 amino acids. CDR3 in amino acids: CASSSGTSGRPSYEQYF. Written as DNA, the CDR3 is TGCGCCAGCAGCTCCGGGACTAGCGGGAGGCCCTCCTACGAGCAGTACTTC.

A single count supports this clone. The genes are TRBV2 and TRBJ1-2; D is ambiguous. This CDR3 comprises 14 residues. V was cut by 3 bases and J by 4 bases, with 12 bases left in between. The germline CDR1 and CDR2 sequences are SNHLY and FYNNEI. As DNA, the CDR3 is TGTGCCAGCAGTGACGGGTGGATTTCCTATGGCTACACCTTC. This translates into CASSDGWISYGYTF.

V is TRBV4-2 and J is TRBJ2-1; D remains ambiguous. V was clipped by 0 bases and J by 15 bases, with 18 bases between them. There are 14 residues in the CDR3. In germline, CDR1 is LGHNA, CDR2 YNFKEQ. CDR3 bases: TGTGCCAGCAGCCAAGACAAACGAGAGGCCTACCGGTTCTTC. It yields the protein CASSQDKREAYRFF.

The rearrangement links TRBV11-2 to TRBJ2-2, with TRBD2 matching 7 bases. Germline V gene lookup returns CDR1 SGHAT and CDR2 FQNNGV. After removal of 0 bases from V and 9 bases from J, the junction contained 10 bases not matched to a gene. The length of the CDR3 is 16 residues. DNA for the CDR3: TGTGCCAGCAGCTTAGATAGGTGGGAGGGCCCAAGGGAGCTGTTTTTT. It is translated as CASSLDRWEGPRELFF.

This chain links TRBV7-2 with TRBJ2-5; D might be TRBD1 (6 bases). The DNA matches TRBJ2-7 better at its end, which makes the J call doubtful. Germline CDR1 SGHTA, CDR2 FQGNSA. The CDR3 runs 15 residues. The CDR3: CASSARGMLAYEQYF. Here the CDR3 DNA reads TGTGCCAGCAGCGCCAGGGGTATGCTAGCCTACGAGCAGTACTTC.

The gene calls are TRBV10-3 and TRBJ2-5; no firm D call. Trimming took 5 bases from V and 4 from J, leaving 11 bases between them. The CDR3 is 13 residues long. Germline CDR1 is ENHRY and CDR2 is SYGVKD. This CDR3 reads CAISSRPLETQYF. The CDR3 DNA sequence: TGTGCCATCAGTTCTAGACCGCTAGAGACCCAGTACTTC.

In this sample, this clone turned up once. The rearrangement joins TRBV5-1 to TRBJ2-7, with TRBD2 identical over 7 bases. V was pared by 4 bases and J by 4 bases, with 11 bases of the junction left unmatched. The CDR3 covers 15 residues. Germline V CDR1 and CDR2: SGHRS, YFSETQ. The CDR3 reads CASSPEERTRYEQYF. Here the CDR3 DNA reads TGCGCCAGCAGCCCAGAGGAACGGACTAGATACGAGCAGTACTTC.